This T cell receptor beta chain was recovered during a study of read filtering for tumor transcriptome and immune sequencing. Study-level information: Per sample, TCR-region reads ranged about 4.05 to 10.27 million by IR-seq, about 75 to 1,300 by RNA-seq.

Whole-study results and caveats: The sorted CD138-negative fraction was a mixed bone marrow immune population, not purified T cells. Correlation between methods rose after single-read clonotypes were removed.

Molecular barcoded adaptors covering alpha/delta and beta/gamma chains were used on 400 to 450 ng RNA. Using its own MiXCR run on the reads, TCRdb lists one record per CDR3 protein. The sample includes about 14,000 distinct CDR3 sequences, just over 20% of them seen just once. This clonotype has ten or more counts. Antigen specificity is unknown. Sequenced: a population of CD138-negative cells sorted from bone marrow. The TCR was taken from a donor aged 40 or older with multiple myeloma.

CDR3 region: CASQSARGVSYNEQFF. The CDR3 nucleotides are TGTGCCAGCCAGTCTGCCAGGGGAGTCTCCTACAATGAGCAGTTCTTC. The chain has TRBV9 and TRBJ2-1, with D perhaps matching TRBD1 (6 bases). Deletions cut 7 bases from V and 0 bases from J, with 17 bases between. Germline V CDR1 and CDR2: SGDLS, YYNGEE. The CDR3 loop spans 16 amino acids.